This T cell receptor (beta chain) was observed in a study of early T cells in non-severe SARS-CoV-2 infection. Study-wide context: The authors sequenced bulk RNA from unsorted whole blood, leaving chains unpaired.

This clonotype has a count of ten or more. As yet, its antigen is unknown. Individual cDNA molecules each received unique molecular identifiers attached to them. TCRdb recomputed calls from the 5' RACE reads with MiXCR, one row per CDR3 protein. The sample has 65,000 to 80,000 distinct CDR3 sequences, 10% to 15% seen once. Study-wide results and limits: Sequences matched to VDJdb favored anti-spike CD8 responses, while private and CD4 specificities were missed.

V was trimmed by 2 bases and J by 3 bases, leaving 14 bases between them. The CDR3 totals 15 residues. CDR1 is MNHEY and CDR2 is SMNVEV in the germline V gene (reference sequence). The chain combines TRBV27 with TRBJ2-7; D perhaps matches TRBD2 (6 bases). What was sequenced was whole blood. The receptor was derived from an adult who was a healthcare worker with PCR-confirmed SARS-CoV-2 infection or an uninfected control (not recorded which). This CDR3 is CASSLGGVEGYEQYF. CDR3 nucleotides: TGTGCCAGCAGTTTAGGCGGGGTCGAGGGCTACGAGCAGTACTTC.